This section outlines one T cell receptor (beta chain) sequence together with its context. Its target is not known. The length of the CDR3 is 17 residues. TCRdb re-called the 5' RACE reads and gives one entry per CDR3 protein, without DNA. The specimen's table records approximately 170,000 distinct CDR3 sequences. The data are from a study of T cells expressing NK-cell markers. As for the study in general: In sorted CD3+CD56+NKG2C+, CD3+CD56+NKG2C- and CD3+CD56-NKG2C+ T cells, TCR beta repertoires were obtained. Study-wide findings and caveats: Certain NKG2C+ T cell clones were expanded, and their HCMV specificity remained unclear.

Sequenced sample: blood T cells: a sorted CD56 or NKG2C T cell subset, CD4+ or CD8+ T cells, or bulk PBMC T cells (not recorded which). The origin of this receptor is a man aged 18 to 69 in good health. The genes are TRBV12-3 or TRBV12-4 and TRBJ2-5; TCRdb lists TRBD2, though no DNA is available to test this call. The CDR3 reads CASSQPQVRVQQETQYF.